Described below is a single T cell receptor (beta chain) sequence and its context. The sample comes from a study of blood T cell repertoires in COVID-19. The V and J ends lost 4 bases and 7 bases, in that order; junction bases with no gene match: 0. The CDR3 runs 14 residues. Per the germline V gene, CDR1 is MNHEY and CDR2 is SMNVEV (reference sequence). Only in-frame clones appear in the TCRdb table, and some are missing; sequencing was by immunoSEQ multiplex PCR. The sample yields more than 150,000 clones, over 80% seen once. This chain links TRBV27 with TRBJ1-6; 11 bases are shared with TRBD1. This clonotype was obtained from a woman aged 40-49 years with acute or convalescent COVID-19. The sequencing input was peripheral blood. In DNA form, the CDR3 reads TGTGCCAGCAGTTGGGACAGGGGGAATTCACCCCTCCACTTT. Its translation is CASSWDRGNSPLHF.